The 24 T cell receptor beta chains below come from one sample, sequenced in a study of cytomegalovirus exposure and HLA in healthy donors (dated by TCRdb to the late 2010s). The library relied on the immunoSEQ multiplex PCR assay. For the multiplex PCR, a mixture combining 60 forward primers for TCR Vbeta segments and 13 reverse primers for TCR Jbeta segments was used. The clones in this table, taken by TCRdb from immuneACCESS, are in-frame only. Not every clone is retained; where verified, under half of the shortfall comes from an unresolved V gene, and the cause of the rest is unknown. The sample data list over 150,000 clones, and around 88% of these were observed just once. Under 0.95% of the sample is in the top ten clones. Material: PBMCs. The receptors here all came from a woman under 40 in good health and CMV-seronegative.

V usage is TRBV27 and J usage is TRBJ2-7; TRBD1 aligns across 8 bases. Germline trimming cut 4 bases from V and 11 bases from J; bases unmatched to any gene: 13. CDR1 and CDR2 from the germline V gene are MNHEY and SMNVEV (reference sequence). CDR3 length equals 14 residues. The CDR3 loop reads CASSSSRTQGAEYF. DNA for the CDR3: TGTGCCAGCAGTTCAAGCAGAACCCAGGGGGCCGAGTACTTC.

The CDR3 spells CASSRINRGLEYGYTF. CDR3 bases: TGTGCCAGCAGCCGAATCAACAGGGGGCTGGAGTATGGCTACACCTTC. The chain recombines TRBV11-2 with TRBJ1-2; TRBD1 matches at 9 bases. V was clipped by 5 bases and J by 5 bases; unmatched bases: 12. The CDR3 runs to 16 residues. Germline V gene sequence: CDR1 SGHAT, CDR2 FQNNGV.

V gene TRBV7-8 combines with J gene TRBJ1-1; weak D call: TRBD1 (6 bases). This CDR3 has 14 amino acids. Germline V gene lookup returns CDR1 SGHVS and CDR2 FQNEAQ. Trimming took off 0 bases at V and 5 bases at J, with 10 bases between the two ends. For the CDR3, the DNA is TGTGCCAGCAGCTTAGCCGGGGGGCAGACTGAAGCTTTCTTT. The encoded protein is CASSLAGGQTEAFF.

V usage is TRBV5-6 and J usage is TRBJ2-5; D ambiguous. TRBJ2-7 explains the end of the DNA better; the J call may be wrong. Germline CDR1 is SGHDT and CDR2 is YYEEEE. This CDR3 contains 15 residues. CDR3 sequence: CASSLAGRSSYEQYF. CDR3 sequence (DNA): TGTGCCAGCAGCTTGGCCGGAAGGAGCTCCTACGAGCAGTACTTC.

The gene calls are TRBV19 and TRBJ2-3; 8 nucleotides match TRBD1. Germline CDR1 reads LNHDA; CDR2 reads SQIVND (reference sequence). The CDR3 spans 15 residues. Trimming took 4 bases from V and 2 from J; bases not matched to a gene: 5. The DNA for the CDR3 is TGTGCCAGTAGTACAGGGGGCACGACCACAGATACGCAGTATTTT. This translates into CASSTGGTTTDTQYF.

The chain uses TRBV5-6 and TRBJ2-1; possibly TRBD1 for D (5 bases). Trimming cost V 4 bases and J 6 bases, with 17 bases left between them. The V gene's germline CDR1 is SGHDT and CDR2 YYEEEE. The CDR3 has 15 amino acids. CDR3 coding DNA: TGTGCCAGCAGCAGCTATAGGCAGGGCCTCAATGAGCAGTTCTTC. Translated, it gives CASSSYRQGLNEQFF.

The chain employs TRBV5-1 and TRBJ2-5; maybe TRBD1 (6 bases). The J call may be wrong; the DNA end is better matched by TRBJ2-7. This CDR3 contains 15 residues. Germline V CDR1 and CDR2: SGHRS, YFSETQ. The CDR3 region has the DNA TGCGCCAGCAGCTTGGTGGTGGGGGCGCCCTACGAGCAGTACTTC. Amino acids: CASSLVVGAPYEQYF.

This clone was seen a few times. J is TRBJ2-6 and V is TRBV28; D ambiguous. Trimming cost V 7 bases and J 4 bases, with 11 bases left between them. This CDR3 is 14 amino acids long. Germline CDR1 reads MDHEN; CDR2 reads SYDVKM. The CDR3 here is CASKELGGANVLTF. CDR3 bases: TGTGCCAGCAAAGAGCTCGGGGGGGCCAACGTCCTGACTTTC.

This chain links TRBV5-1 with TRBJ2-3; 8 bases are a match to TRBD1. The CDR3 is 17 amino acids. The V gene end was trimmed by 0 bases and the J gene end by 1 base; junction bases not matched to a gene: 7. Germline V gives CDR1 SGHRS, CDR2 YFSETQ. The chain's CDR3 is CASSLVAATGGTDTQYF. The CDR3 nucleotides are TGCGCCAGCAGCTTGGTGGCCGCGACAGGGGGCACAGATACGCAGTATTTT.

The chain combines TRBV5-4 with TRBJ2-1; TRBD2 matches 7 bases. V shed 4 bases and J 9 bases; nucleotides not matched to a gene: 13. The germline V gene encodes CDR1 SGHNT and CDR2 YYREEE (reference sequence). This CDR3 contains 15 residues. CDR3 residues: CASSRGSGGSGEQFF. CDR3 in DNA: TGTGCCAGCAGCAGGGGTTCGGGGGGTAGCGGTGAGCAGTTCTTC.

The chain employs TRBV11-3 and TRBJ2-5, with D possibly TRBD2 on 5 matching bases. The length of the CDR3 is 15 residues. Germline V gene lookup returns CDR1 SGHNT and CDR2 YENEEA. The V and J ends lost 5 bases and 7 bases respectively, with 20 bases between them. Here the CDR3 DNA reads TGTGCCAGCAGCCCCACAACTCACGGGGTCGGGACCCAGTACTTC. This sequence encodes CASSPTTHGVGTQYF.

This sequence joins TRBV7-9 and TRBJ1-2; possibly TRBD1 for D (5 bases). CDR1 and CDR2 (germline): SEHNR, FQNEAQ (reference sequence). V shed 1 base and J shed 6 bases, with 12 bases lying between them. The length of the CDR3 is 14 residues. CDR3 amino acids: CASSLGQRQHGYTF. The CDR3 DNA is TGTGCCAGCAGCTTAGGACAGCGACAGCATGGCTACACCTTC.

The chain carries TRBV29-1 and TRBJ2-1, with D unclear. The CDR3 sequence is 12 residues long. Trimming left V 5 bases short and J 6 bases short, with 11 bases between. The V gene's germline CDR1 is SQVTM and CDR2 ANQGSEA. CDR3 amino acids: CSVRLDTNEQFF. The CDR3 DNA reads as TGCAGCGTTCGTCTAGATACCAATGAGCAGTTCTTC.

This chain links TRBV27 with TRBJ2-7; 9 positions agree with TRBD2. The CDR3 contains 15 residues. J gave up 4 bases and V 6 bases, and 10 bases lay outside the gene matches. Germline CDR1 is MNHEY and CDR2 is SMNVEV (reference sequence). CDR3 nucleotides: TGTGCCAGCAGCCTGGAGGCGGGAGGGCCTTACGAGCAGTACTTC. Its translation: CASSLEAGGPYEQYF.

This clone turned up a few times. V usage is TRBV7-6 and J usage is TRBJ2-5; a possible D gene is TRBD2 (6 bases). This CDR3 comprises 13 residues. Trimming removed 5 bases from V and 2 bases from J, with 9 bases in between. Germline V lookup: CDR1 SGHVS, CDR2 FNYEAQ. For the CDR3, the DNA is TGTGCCAGCAGCCCGGGACTTCAAGAGACCCAGTACTTC. Its translation is CASSPGLQETQYF.

The chain uses TRBV2 and TRBJ2-5; D might be TRBD1 (8 bases). The DNA end is a closer match to TRBJ2-7, so the J assignment may be wrong. The CDR3 consists of 15 residues. The germline CDR1 and CDR2 sequences are SNHLY and FYNNEI. CDR3 DNA: TGTGCCAGCACCCAGCGGGACAGGTTCTCCTACGAGCAGTACTTC. Its translation: CASTQRDRFSYEQYF.

The chain is built from TRBV7-3 and TRBJ2-1; D gene ambiguous. V lost 4 bases and J 0 bases, leaving 13 bases between the germline ends. The CDR3 contains 16 residues. Germline loops: CDR1 SGHTA, CDR2 FQGTGA. Written as DNA, the CDR3 is TGTGCCAGCAGCTACACAGATCCGAGCTCCTACAATGAGCAGTTCTTC. Its translation: CASSYTDPSSYNEQFF.

The V gene is TRBV19, the J gene TRBJ2-7; D possibly corresponds to TRBD1 (6 bases). The CDR3 loop spans 14 amino acids. Germline CDR1 and CDR2: LNHDA and SQIVND (reference sequence). V shed 8 bases and J shed 0 bases, with 14 bases lying between them. The CDR3 DNA reads TGTGCCAGTCGCCGGGACACCTTCTCCTACGAGCAGTACTTC. It translates to CASRRDTFSYEQYF.

The chain is built from TRBV10-1 and TRBJ1-2; maybe TRBD1 (6 bases). With 4 bases removed from V and 6 bases from J, the gap between germline ends came to 15 bases. This CDR3 is 14 amino acids long. From germline, CDR1 is WNHNN and CDR2 SYGVQD (reference sequence). The CDR3 nucleotides are TGCGCCAGCAGTGCGGACAGAAAAGGGCATGGCTACACCTTC. This translates into CASSADRKGHGYTF.

The chain joins TRBV5-1 to TRBJ1-1, with D unclear. Germline V gene data show CDR1 as SGHRS and CDR2 as YFSETQ. The CDR3 is 15 amino acids. Trimming shortened V by 2 bases and J by 4 bases, and 15 bases separated the two germline ends. As DNA, the CDR3 is TGCGCCAGCAGCTTAGGAGGGTTCTCGAGCACTGAAGCTTTCTTT. It encodes CASSLGGFSSTEAFF.

The chain employs TRBV5-4 and TRBJ1-6; 7 positions match TRBD1. The junction had 7 bases not matched to a gene; V was cut back by 0 bases and J by 13 bases. This CDR3 is built from 14 residues. Germline V gene data show CDR1 as SGHNT and CDR2 as YYREEE (reference sequence). The CDR3 region is CASSLGQGMGPLHF. CDR3 in DNA: TGTGCCAGCAGCTTGGGACAGGGAATGGGTCCCCTCCACTTT.

The CDR3 nucleotides read TGTGCCATAATTTCAGGCGGGCAGAACACTGAAGCTTTCTTT. It encodes CAIISGGQNTEAFF. V and J are TRBV19 and TRBJ1-1; D unclear. In germline, CDR1 is LNHDA, CDR2 SQIVND (reference sequence). V shed 10 bases and J shed 1 base, with 16 bases lying between them. CDR3 length: 14 amino acids.

The chain uses TRBV19 and TRBJ2-2; perhaps TRBD2 as D (5 bases). CDR3 size: 13 residues. Per the germline V gene, CDR1 is LNHDA and CDR2 is SQIVND (reference sequence). Deletions cut 5 bases from V and 6 bases from J, with 10 bases between. The CDR3 reads CASSWAGAGELFF. CDR3 bases: TGTGCCAGTAGTTGGGCCGGGGCCGGGGAGCTGTTTTTT. The entire variable domain, with the rest obtained from reference TRBV19 and TRBJ2-2, is as follows: DGGITQSPKYLFRKEGQNVTLSCEQNLNHDAMYWYRQDPGQGLRLIYYSQIVNDFQKGDIAEGYSVSREKKESFPLTVTSAQKNPTAFYLCASSWAGAGELFFGEGSRLTVL.

The CDR3 sequence: CASSSLGGGKTYGYTF. CDR3 coding DNA: TGTGCCAGCAGCAGCCTCGGGGGGGGGAAGACCTATGGCTACACCTTC. The rearrangement links TRBV9 to TRBJ1-2; maybe TRBD1 (5 bases). Trimming took 4 bases from V and 4 from J, leaving 20 bases between them. Germline V gives CDR1 SGDLS, CDR2 YYNGEE. The CDR3 is 16 residues long.